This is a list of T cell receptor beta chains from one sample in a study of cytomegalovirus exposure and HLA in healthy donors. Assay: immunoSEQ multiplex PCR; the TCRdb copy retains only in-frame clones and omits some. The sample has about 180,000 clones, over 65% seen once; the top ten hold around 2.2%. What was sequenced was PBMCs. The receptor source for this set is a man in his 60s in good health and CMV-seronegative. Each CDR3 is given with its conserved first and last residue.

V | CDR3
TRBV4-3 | CASSQEGLSTDTQYF
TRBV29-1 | CSVVAGLVTEQFF
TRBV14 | CASSQDYGSGNEQFF
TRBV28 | CASSLRGEAPYTF
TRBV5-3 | CARSPDCYEQYF
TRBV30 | CAWSIGHPGTDTQYF
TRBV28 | CASSSSTVNEKLFF
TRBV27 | CASSGGVGGYTF
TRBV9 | CASSVKTGAPGNEQFF
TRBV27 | CASSSLLAGAVGELFF
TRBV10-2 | CASSPGGTSGSYEQFF
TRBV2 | CASRGTGVYEQYF
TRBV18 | CASSPRPGDQETQYF
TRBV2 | CASSPRTGWADTQYF
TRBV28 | CASSPGTRRYEQYF
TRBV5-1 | CASSLVQGENEQFF
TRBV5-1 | CASSVSGMGSSYEQYF
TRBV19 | CASSPRRQGGTEAFF
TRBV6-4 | CASSDSGGTGELFF
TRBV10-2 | CAAGAGQSYEQYF
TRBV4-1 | CASSQGPGDGYNEQFF
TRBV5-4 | CASSLMRREREQFF
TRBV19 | CASSPTSGSSYEQYF
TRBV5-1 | CASSEIQGAGETQYF
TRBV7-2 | CASSQQTGERYGYTF
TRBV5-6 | CASSLGSTDTQYF
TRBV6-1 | CASSDRQRNYGYTF
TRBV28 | CASKGGQTNEKLFF
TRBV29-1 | CSVDLGDRGYTF
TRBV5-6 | CASSLPRGTATYEQYF
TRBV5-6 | CASSLDVSGEKLFF
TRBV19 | CASSLGQNTEAFF
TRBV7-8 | CASSRKGDPPLTYEQYF
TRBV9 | CASSVSGQATGNTIYF
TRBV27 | CASSQPADRGHEQYF
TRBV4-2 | CASSPNPGTGGGYTF
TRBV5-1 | CASSFGGGIDTQYF
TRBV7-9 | CASSLARGRGDEQLF
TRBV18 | CASSPGTGGMDIQYF
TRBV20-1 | CSALRTGGVHF
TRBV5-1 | CASRAGGETQYF
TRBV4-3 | CASSQDHQGGNYGYPF
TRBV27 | CASSFLAASSYEQYF
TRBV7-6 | CASSPQGAGGYTF
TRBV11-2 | CASSLGGGGAGQFF
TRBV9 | CASSALGPTDTQYF
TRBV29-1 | CSVDSAASGDNEQFF
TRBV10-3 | CAISDRAGVYEQYF